What follows is one TCR beta chain and its context. Its antigen is still unknown. The sample originates from a study of T cell repertoires in ileal Crohn's disease. At the level of the study: Surgery for a complication: stricturing in approximately 60%, penetrating in 39%. Study observations and caveats: Active smokers at surgery had more clonal expansions than non-smokers. Clonality above 26.8% at surgery always came with endoscopic recurrence.

Assay used: immunoSEQ multiplex PCR; TCRdb lists only in-frame clones, some missing. The sample has about 8,400 clones, roughly 95% seen once; the top ten hold over 0.2%. The sequence derives from an adult with Crohn's disease. The sequenced sample consisted of ileal tissue.

Here the CDR3 DNA reads TGTGCCAGCAGTACAAGACAGGGTTACGAGCAGTACTTC. Amino acids: CASSTRQGYEQYF. The rearrangement links TRBV27 to TRBJ2-7, with TRBD1 matching over 7 bases. The germline CDR1 and CDR2 sequences are MNHEY and SMNVEV (reference sequence). V lost 5 bases, J lost 4 bases, and 5 bases stayed unmatched. This CDR3 region has 13 residues.